A selection of T cell receptor beta chains follows, all from one sample in a study of blood T cell repertoires in COVID-19. Repertoires were generated with immunoSEQ multiplex PCR, while TCRdb's copy carries only in-frame clones and drops some. This sample has 95,000 to 150,000 clones; around three quarters occur once, and the top ten carry 16%. The sample was peripheral blood. These TCRs come from a man aged 55 to 70 with active or convalescent COVID-19. CDR3s include the opening cysteine and the closing phenylalanine or tryptophan. The D gene is left open where the match is weak. Size is stated for part of the rows, as once, few or many counts, or as a class when the clone is expanded.

clone_size | j_call | v_call | d_call | cdr3_nt | cdr3_aa
. | TRBJ1-1 | TRBV19 | TRBD1 | TGTGCCAGTAGTATCAGGGGGTCGATCACTGAAGCTTTCTTT | CASSIRGSITEAFF
. | TRBJ1-1 | TRBV19 | . | TGTGCCAGTAGAAAGACAGCCGACCGTGGTACTGAAGCTTTCTTT | CASRKTADRGTEAFF
. | TRBJ2-5 | TRBV4-3 | TRBD2 | TGCGCCAGCAGCCAGGATGCGGGAGGCTCTCCACGGACCCAGTACTTC | CASSQDAGGSPRTQYF
. | TRBJ1-1 | TRBV15 | . | TGTGCCACCAGCAGAGAGGCAGCGGGGATTACCGAAGCTTTCTTT | CATSREAAGITEAFF
. | TRBJ2-1 | TRBV30 | . | TGTGCCTGGAGTGTCGGGTCCTACAATGAGCAGTTCTTC | CAWSVGSYNEQFF
. | TRBJ2-7 | TRBV11-2 | . | TGTGCCAGCAGCTTAGGGTCAGGGGCGGGCTACGAGCAGTACTTC | CASSLGSGAGYEQYF
once | TRBJ2-7 | TRBV5-4 | TRBD1 | TGTGCCAGCAGTTCCGGGACAGGGGCCTACGAGCAGTACTTC | CASSSGTGAYEQYF
. | TRBJ2-5 | TRBV7-9 | . | TGTGCCAGCAGCTTGATGAACAGCCCCCAGAAGTTCCAGTACTTC | CASSLMNSPQKFQYF
once | TRBJ2-7 | TRBV11-1 | . | TGTGCCAGCAGCAGCTACTACGAGCAGTACTTC | CASSSYYEQYF
. | TRBJ2-7 | TRBV5-1 | . | TGCGCCAGCAGCTCGGGATCGGAGGAGCAGTACTTC | CASSSGSEEQYF
. | TRBJ2-1 | TRBV28 | TRBD2 | TGTGCCAGCAGTCCCCCTTCGGGAGGGCTCGGGAATGAGCAGTTCTTC | CASSPPSGGLGNEQFF
. | TRBJ2-4 | TRBV10-3 | . | TGTGCCATCAGAGGTGAGGATGGTGAAAACATTCAGTACTTC | CAIRGEDGENIQYF
. | TRBJ2-7 | TRBV30 | . | TGTGCCTGGAGTGTTGGCCACTCCTACGAGCAGTACTTC | CAWSVGHSYEQYF
. | TRBJ2-3 | TRBV18 | . | TGTGCCAGCTCCGGGGTAGCGAGATTTTCAGATACGCAGTATTTT | CASSGVARFSDTQYF
few | TRBJ2-1 | TRBV2 | TRBD1 | TGTGCCAGCCGTGGGGACCTGGGGACAGGCCGGTTCTTC | CASRGDLGTGRFF
. | TRBJ1-2 | TRBV28 | . | TGTGCCAGCAGTTTTAGGGGACAAGGCTACACCTTC | CASSFRGQGYTF
. | TRBJ2-1 | TRBV27 | . | TGTGCCAGCAGTATCAAGGCCGGGACTCCCTTCCTTTACAATGAGCAGTTCTTC | CASSIKAGTPFLYNEQFF
. | TRBJ2-3 | TRBV25-1 | TRBD2 | TGTGCCAGCAGTCCCCAATTTGGGACGGGAGGGGCAGATACGCAGTATTTT | CASSPQFGTGGADTQYF
. | TRBJ1-4 | TRBV28 | . | TGTGCCAGCAGGGTGGGACACGGTAATGAAAAACTGTTTTTT | CASRVGHGNEKLFF
. | TRBJ1-6 | TRBV3-1/TRBV3-2 | . | TGTGCCAGCAGCCAAGACAGGGCTTCACCCCTCCACTTT | CASSQDRASPLHF
few | TRBJ2-5 | TRBV10-3 | . | TGTGCCATCAGTGACCGGGAAGAGACCCAGTACTTC | CAISDREETQYF
. | TRBJ1-1 | TRBV5-1 | . | TGCGCCAGCAGCTTGGCCGAGGAAGGCACTGAAGCTTTCTTT | CASSLAEEGTEAFF
. | TRBJ1-1 | TRBV19 | TRBD1 | TGTGCCAGTAGTTTCCACAGGGGGCGAAGGGACACTGAAGCTTTCTTT | CASSFHRGRRDTEAFF
once | TRBJ2-2 | TRBV27 | TRBD2 | TGTGCCAGCAGTCGGCTAGCGGGGAACACCGGGGAGCTGTTTTTT | CASSRLAGNTGELFF
. | TRBJ2-7 | TRBV6-5 | TRBD1 | TGTGCCAGCAGTTACCCCAATACAGGGGGCGACGAGCAGTACTTC | CASSYPNTGGDEQYF
. | TRBJ1-2 | TRBV5-4 | TRBD1 | TGTGCCAGCAGCTTCCAGGGGGCGGACTATGGCTACACCTTC | CASSFQGADYGYTF
. | TRBJ2-1 | TRBV9 | . | TGTGCCAGCAGCGGTCTAGCGAAACAGCAGTTCTTC | CASSGLAKQQFF
. | TRBJ1-2 | TRBV19 | . | TGTGCCAGTAGCCTTCCCCCGCCAGGGCCATATGGCTACACCTTC | CASSLPPPGPYGYTF
. | TRBJ1-1 | TRBV4-1 | TRBD1 | TGCGCCAGCGGGGGGACAGGGGGCACTGAAGCTTTCTTT | CASGGTGGTEAFF
. | TRBJ2-3 | TRBV5-1 | TRBD1 | TGCGCCAGCAGCTTGGAGGGACAGGGCCCAGATACGCAGTATTTT | CASSLEGQGPDTQYF
. | TRBJ1-5 | TRBV5-1 | TRBD1 | TGCGCCAGCAGCCCTGGGACAGGGGGTGGGTATCAGCCCCAGCATTTT | CASSPGTGGGYQPQHF
. | TRBJ2-5 | TRBV28 | . | TGTGCCAGCAGTGGGACATTACAAGAGACCCAGTACTTC | CASSGTLQETQYF
. | TRBJ2-2 | TRBV18 | TRBD2 | TGTGCCAGCCGGAGGACTAGCGGGAACACCGGGGAGCTGTTTTTT | CASRRTSGNTGELFF
. | TRBJ2-3 | TRBV2 | TRBD2 | TGTGCCAGCAGTGAAGCGCTAGCGGGAGGAGTAGATACGCAGTATTTT | CASSEALAGGVDTQYF
. | TRBJ2-1 | TRBV4-1 | . | TGCGCCAGCAGCCTGAGGGATGAGCAGTTCTTC | CASSLRDEQFF
. | TRBJ2-7 | TRBV7-2 | TRBD2 | TGTGCCAGCAGCTTAGTTGGGACTAGCGGCCGGAACGAGCAGTACTTC | CASSLVGTSGRNEQYF
. | TRBJ2-6 | TRBV7-2 | TRBD1 | TGTGCCAGCAGCCTGAGGGGGCCTGGGGCCAACGTCCTGACTTTC | CASSLRGPGANVLTF
. | TRBJ2-7 | TRBV18 | . | TGTGCCAGCTCATCCCAGACTAGCTCCTACGAGCAGTACTTC | CASSSQTSSYEQYF
. | TRBJ2-1 | TRBV7-9 | . | TGTGCCAGCAGCCTGGGACTCCCTGGAGCCAATGAGCAGTTCTTC | CASSLGLPGANEQFF
. | TRBJ2-2 | TRBV7-3 | TRBD2 | TGTGCCAGCAGCTTAGCGGGAGGAAATACCGGGGAGCTGTTTTTT | CASSLAGGNTGELFF
once | TRBJ2-7 | TRBV7-2 | . | TGTGCCAGCAGCTCTGGTCCCAGCCACTACTACGAGCAGTACTTC | CASSSGPSHYYEQYF
. | TRBJ1-2 | TRBV7-2 | . | TGTGCCAGCAGCCTTGACAGCGACAACTTGGGCTACACCTTC | CASSLDSDNLGYTF
. | TRBJ2-2 | TRBV9 | . | TGTGCCAGCAGCATACAGGGAAACACCGGGGAGCTGTTTTTT | CASSIQGNTGELFF
. | TRBJ2-3 | TRBV30 | . | TGTGCCTGGAGTGTACCGCATGGGACAACTAACACAGATACGCAGTATTTT | CAWSVPHGTTNTDTQYF
. | TRBJ2-1 | TRBV9 | . | TGTGCCAGTGAGGGCGGAAGCTCCTACAATGAGCAGTTCTTC | CASEGGSSYNEQFF
. | TRBJ2-5 | TRBV7-8 | . | TGTGCCAGCAGCCTAAGGCGGGACCAAGAGACCCAGTACTTC | CASSLRRDQETQYF
. | TRBJ2-1 | TRBV24-1 | TRBD2 | TGTGCCACCAGTGGTTCCCCGGGACTAGCGGGAGGGACGTACAATGAGCAGTTCTTC | CATSGSPGLAGGTYNEQFF
few | TRBJ2-1 | TRBV12-5 | TRBD2 | TGTGCTAGTGGTTTGGCTAGAGTCCCGGGACTAGCGGCTACGTCCTACAATGAGCAGTTCTTC | CASGLARVPGLAATSYNEQFF
. | TRBJ2-1 | TRBV11-2 | . | TGTGCCAGCAGCTCATCGCGGGATGAGCAGTTCTTC | CASSSSRDEQFF
. | TRBJ2-3 | TRBV27 | TRBD2 | TGTGCCAGCACCCTACTAGCGGCTAGCACAGATACGCAGTATTTT | CASTLLAASTDTQYF
. | TRBJ2-3 | TRBV28 | . | TGTGCCAGCAGTACTTCAACAGATACGCAGTATTTT | CASSTSTDTQYF
. | TRBJ2-1 | TRBV28 | . | TGTGCCAGCACGGCGTGGGAGAGGGATGAGCAGTTCTTC | CASTAWERDEQFF
. | TRBJ2-5 | TRBV5-1 | TRBD1 | TGCGCCAGCAGTTCGGGACAGCCAGAAGAGACCCAGTACTTC | CASSSGQPEETQYF
. | TRBJ1-1 | TRBV21-1 | . | TGTGCCAGCAGCACCGGACTTAGAAAGGGTGAAGCTTTCTTT | CASSTGLRKGEAFF
. | TRBJ2-7 | TRBV4-2 | . | TGTGCCAGCGGAGCGGAGAGCTCCTACGAGCAGTACTTC | CASGAESSYEQYF
. | TRBJ2-7 | TRBV28 | . | TGTGCCAGCAGACAGGGCCTATCCTACGAGCAGTACTTC | CASRQGLSYEQYF
. | TRBJ1-1 | TRBV27 | . | TGTGCCAGCACCTCCCTGGACAGACTAAACACTGAAGCTTTCTTT | CASTSLDRLNTEAFF
. | TRBJ1-4 | TRBV5-1 | . | TGCGCCAGCAGCTTGGACAGGGTTGAAAAACTGTTTTTT | CASSLDRVEKLFF
. | TRBJ2-1 | TRBV20-1 | . | TGCAGTGCTAGTCCCGACAATGAGCAGTTCTTC | CSASPDNEQFF